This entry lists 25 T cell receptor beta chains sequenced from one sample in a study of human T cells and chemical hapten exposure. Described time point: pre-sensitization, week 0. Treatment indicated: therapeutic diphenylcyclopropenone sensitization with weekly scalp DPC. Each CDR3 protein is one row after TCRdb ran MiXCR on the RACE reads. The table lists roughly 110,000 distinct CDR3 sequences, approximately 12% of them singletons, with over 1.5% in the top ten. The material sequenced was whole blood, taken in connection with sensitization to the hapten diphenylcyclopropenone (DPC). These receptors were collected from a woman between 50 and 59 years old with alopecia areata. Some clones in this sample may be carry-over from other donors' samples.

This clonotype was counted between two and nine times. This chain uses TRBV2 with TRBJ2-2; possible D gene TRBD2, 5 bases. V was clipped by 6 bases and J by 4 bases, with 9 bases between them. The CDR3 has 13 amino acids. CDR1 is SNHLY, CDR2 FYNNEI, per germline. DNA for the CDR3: TGTGCCAGCAGCAAACGGGGCACCGGGGAGCTGTTTTTT. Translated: CASSKRGTGELFF.

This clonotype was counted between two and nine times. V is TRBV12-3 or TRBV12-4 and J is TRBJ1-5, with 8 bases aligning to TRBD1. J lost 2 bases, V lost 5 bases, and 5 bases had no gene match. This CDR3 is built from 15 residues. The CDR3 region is CASSQDRVRNQPQHF. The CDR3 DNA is TGTGCCAGCAGTCAGGACAGGGTTCGCAATCAGCCCCAGCATTTT.

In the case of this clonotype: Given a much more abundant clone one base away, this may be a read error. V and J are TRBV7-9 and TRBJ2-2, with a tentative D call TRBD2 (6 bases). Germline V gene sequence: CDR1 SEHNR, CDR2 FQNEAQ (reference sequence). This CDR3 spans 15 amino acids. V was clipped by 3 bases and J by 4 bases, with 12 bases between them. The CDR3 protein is CASSLNTGSTGELFF. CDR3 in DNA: TGTGCCAGCAGCTTGAATACCGGGAGCACCGGGGAGCTGTTTTTT.

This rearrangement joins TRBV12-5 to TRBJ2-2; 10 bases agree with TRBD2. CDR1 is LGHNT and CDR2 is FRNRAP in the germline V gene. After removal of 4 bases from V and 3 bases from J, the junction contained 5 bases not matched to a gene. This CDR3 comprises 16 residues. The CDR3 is CASGSVAGGYTGELFF. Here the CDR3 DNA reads TGTGCTAGTGGTTCCGTAGCGGGGGGTTACACCGGGGAGCTGTTTTTT.

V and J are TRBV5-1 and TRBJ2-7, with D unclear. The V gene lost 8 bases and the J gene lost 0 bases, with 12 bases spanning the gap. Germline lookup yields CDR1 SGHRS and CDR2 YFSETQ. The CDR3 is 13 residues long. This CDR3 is CASAQSFSYEQYF. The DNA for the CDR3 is TGCGCCAGTGCACAGAGCTTCTCCTACGAGCAGTACTTC. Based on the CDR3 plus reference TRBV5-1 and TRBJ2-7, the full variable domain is KAGVTQTPRYLIKTRGQQVTLSCSPISGHRSVSWYQQTPGQGLQFLFEYFSETQRNKGNFPGRFSGRQFSNSRSEMNVSTLELGDSALYLCASAQSFSYEQYFGPGTRLTVT.

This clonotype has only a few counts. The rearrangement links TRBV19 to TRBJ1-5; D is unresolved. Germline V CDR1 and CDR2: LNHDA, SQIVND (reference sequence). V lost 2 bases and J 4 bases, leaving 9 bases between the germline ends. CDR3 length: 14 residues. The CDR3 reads CASSIWTQNQPQHF. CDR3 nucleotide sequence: TGTGCCAGTAGTATATGGACGCAGAATCAGCCCCAGCATTTT.

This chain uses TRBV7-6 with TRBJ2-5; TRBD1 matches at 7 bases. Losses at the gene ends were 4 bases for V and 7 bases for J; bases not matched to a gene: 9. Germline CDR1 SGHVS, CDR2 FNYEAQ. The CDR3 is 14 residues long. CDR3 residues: CASSSGTVEPTQYF. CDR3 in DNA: TGTGCCAGCAGCTCTGGGACAGTAGAGCCGACCCAGTACTTC.

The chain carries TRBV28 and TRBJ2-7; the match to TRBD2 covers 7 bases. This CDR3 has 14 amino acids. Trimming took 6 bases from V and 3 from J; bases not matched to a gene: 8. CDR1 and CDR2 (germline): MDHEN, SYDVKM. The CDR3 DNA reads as TGTGCCAGCAGAGAACCGGGACTAAACTACGAGCAGTACTTC. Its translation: CASREPGLNYEQYF.

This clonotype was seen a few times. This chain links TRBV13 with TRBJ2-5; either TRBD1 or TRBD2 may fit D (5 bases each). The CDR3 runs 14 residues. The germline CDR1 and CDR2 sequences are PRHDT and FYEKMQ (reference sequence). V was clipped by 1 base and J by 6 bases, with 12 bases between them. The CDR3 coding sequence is TGTGCCAGCAGCTTAGAGGGGACCCAGCAGACCCAGTACTTC. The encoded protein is CASSLEGTQQTQYF.

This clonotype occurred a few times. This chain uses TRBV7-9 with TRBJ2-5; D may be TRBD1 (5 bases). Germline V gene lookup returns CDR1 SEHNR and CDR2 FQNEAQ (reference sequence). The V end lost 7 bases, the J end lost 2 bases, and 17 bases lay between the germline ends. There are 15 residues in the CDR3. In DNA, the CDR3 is TGTGCCAGCATAGAAAATATGACAGCACAAGAGACCCAGTACTTC. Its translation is CASIENMTAQETQYF. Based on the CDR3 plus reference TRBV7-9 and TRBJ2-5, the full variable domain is DTGVSQNPRHKITKRGQNVTFRCDPISEHNRLYWYRQTLGQGPEFLTYFQNEAQLEKSRLLSDRFSAERPKGSFSTLEIQRTEQGDSAMYLCASIENMTAQETQYFGPGTRLLVL.

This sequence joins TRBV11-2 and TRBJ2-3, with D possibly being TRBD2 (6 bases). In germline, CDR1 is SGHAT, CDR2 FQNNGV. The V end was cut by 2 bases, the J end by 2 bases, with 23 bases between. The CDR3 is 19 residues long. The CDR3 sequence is CASSLSYAGSNLATDTQYF. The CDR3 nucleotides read TGTGCCAGCAGCTTATCCTACGCGGGATCCAACCTTGCCACAGATACGCAGTATTTT.

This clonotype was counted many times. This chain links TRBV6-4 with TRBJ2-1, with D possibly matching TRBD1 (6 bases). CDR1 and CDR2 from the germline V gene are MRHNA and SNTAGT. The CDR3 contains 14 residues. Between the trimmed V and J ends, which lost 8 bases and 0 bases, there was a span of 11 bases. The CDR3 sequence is CASSGQSSYNEQFF. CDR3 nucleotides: TGTGCCAGCTCCGGACAGAGCTCCTACAATGAGCAGTTCTTC.

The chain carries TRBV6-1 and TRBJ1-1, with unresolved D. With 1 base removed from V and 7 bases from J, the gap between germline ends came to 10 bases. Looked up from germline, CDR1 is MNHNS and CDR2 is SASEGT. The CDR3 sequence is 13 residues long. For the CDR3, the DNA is TGTGCCAGCAGTGAAGATCCCCTACTTGAAGCTTTCTTT. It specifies CASSEDPLLEAFF.

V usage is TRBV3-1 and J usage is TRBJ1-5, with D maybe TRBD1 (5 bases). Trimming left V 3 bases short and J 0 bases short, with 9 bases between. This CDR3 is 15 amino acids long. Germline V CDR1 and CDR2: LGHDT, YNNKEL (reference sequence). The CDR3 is CASSQGTDSNQPQHF. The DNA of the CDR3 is TGTGCCAGCAGCCAGGGGACGGATAGCAATCAGCCCCAGCATTTT.

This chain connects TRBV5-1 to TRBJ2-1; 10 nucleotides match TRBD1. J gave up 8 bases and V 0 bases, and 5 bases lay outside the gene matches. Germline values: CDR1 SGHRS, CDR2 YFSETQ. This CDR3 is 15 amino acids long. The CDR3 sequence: CASSLAGQGWDEQFF. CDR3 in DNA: TGCGCCAGCAGCTTGGCGGGACAGGGGTGGGATGAGCAGTTCTTC.

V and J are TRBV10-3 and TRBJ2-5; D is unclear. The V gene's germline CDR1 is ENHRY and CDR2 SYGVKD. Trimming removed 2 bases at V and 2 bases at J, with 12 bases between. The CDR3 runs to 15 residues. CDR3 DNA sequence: TGTGCCATCAGTGAGCGACCCTCCGAACAAGAGACCCAGTACTTC. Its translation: CAISERPSEQETQYF.

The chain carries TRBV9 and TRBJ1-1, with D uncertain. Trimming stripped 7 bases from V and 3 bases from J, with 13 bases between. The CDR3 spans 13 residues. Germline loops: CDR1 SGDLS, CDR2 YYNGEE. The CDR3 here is CASSSSPDTEAFF. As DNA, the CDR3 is TGTGCCAGCTCCTCCTCCCCGGACACTGAAGCTTTCTTT.

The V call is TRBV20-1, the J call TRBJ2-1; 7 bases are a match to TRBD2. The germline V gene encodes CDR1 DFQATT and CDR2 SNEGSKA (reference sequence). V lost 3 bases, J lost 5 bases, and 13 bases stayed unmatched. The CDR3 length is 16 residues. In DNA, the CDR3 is TGCAGTGCTAGGGCTATTGGGGAGGGCAAGGACAATGAGCAGTTCTTC. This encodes CSARAIGEGKDNEQFF.

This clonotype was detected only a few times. The CDR3 protein is CASSPRGRVGTEAFF. CDR3 DNA: TGTGCCAGCAGCCCCAGGGGGCGGGTTGGCACTGAAGCTTTCTTT. The V and J genes are TRBV7-2 and TRBJ1-1, with 8 bases fitting TRBD1. Germline assignment: CDR1 SGHTA and CDR2 FQGNSA. The CDR3 sequence is 15 residues long. After removal of 5 bases from V and 4 bases from J, the junction contained 9 bases not matched to a gene.

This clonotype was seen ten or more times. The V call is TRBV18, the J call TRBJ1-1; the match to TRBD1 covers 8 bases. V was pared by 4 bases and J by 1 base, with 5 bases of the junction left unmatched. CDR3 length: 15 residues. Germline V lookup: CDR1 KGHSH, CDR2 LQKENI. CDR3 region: CASSRDRPSNTEAFF. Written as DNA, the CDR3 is TGTGCCAGCTCACGGGACAGGCCGTCGAACACTGAAGCTTTCTTT.

The CDR3 protein is CASSYEAGGPLDEQYF. The CDR3 DNA reads TGTGCCAGCAGTTACGAGGCGGGAGGGCCTCTCGACGAGCAGTACTTC. This rearrangement joins TRBV6-5 to TRBJ2-7, with 9 bases aligning to TRBD2. The CDR3 extends over 16 amino acids. CDR1 and CDR2 (germline): MNHEY, SVGAGI. V dropped 2 bases and J dropped 5; count of bases not matched to a gene: 10.

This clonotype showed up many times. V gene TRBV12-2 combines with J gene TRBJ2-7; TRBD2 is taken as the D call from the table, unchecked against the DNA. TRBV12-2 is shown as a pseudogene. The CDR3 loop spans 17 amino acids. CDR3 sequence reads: CASRLGPRGGAFNEQYF. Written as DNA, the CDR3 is TGTGCAAGTCGCTTAGGGCCCCGCGGGGGGGCCTTTAACGAGCAGTACTTC.

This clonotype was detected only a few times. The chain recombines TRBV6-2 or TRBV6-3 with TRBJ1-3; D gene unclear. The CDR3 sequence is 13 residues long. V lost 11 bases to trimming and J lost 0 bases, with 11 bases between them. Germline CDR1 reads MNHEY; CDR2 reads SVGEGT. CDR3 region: CAGRKSSGNTIYF. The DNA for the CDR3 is TGTGCCGGCCGAAAGAGCTCTGGAAACACCATATATTTT.

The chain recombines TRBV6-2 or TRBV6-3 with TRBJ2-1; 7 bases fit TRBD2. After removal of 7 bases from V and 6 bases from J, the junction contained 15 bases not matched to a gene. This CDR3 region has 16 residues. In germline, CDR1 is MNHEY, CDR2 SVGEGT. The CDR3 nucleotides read TGTGCCAGCACCTTCCGGGGAGGGACTCCACGCAATGAGCAGTTCTTC. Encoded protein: CASTFRGGTPRNEQFF.

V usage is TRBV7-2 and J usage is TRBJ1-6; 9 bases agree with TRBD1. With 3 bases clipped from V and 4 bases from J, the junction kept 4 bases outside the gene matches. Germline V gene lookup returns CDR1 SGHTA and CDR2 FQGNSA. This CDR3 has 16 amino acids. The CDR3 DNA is TGTGCCAGCAGCTTGGGACAGGGTCTTTATAATTCACCCCTCCACTTT. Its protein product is CASSLGQGLYNSPLHF.